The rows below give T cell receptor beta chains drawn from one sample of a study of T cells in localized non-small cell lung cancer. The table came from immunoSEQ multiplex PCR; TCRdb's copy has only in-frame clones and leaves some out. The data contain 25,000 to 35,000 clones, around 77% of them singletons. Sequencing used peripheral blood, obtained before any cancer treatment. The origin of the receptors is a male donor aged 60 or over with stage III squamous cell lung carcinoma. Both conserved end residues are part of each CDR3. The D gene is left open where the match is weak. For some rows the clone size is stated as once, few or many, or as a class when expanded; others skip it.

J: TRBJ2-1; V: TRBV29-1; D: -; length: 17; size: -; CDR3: CSVIEGGTANRPNEQFF; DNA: TGCAGCGTTATCGAGGGTGGTACGGCCAATCGTCCGAATGAGCAGTTCTTC
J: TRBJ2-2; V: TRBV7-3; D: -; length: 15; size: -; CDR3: CASSLQGMETGELFF; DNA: TGTGCCAGCAGCTTACAAGGGATGGAGACCGGGGAGCTGTTTTTT
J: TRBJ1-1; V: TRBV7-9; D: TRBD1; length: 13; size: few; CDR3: CASLTGVGTEAFF; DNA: TGTGCCAGCCTAACAGGGGTCGGCACTGAAGCTTTCTTT
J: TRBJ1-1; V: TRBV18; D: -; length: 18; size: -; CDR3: CASSLRAGPGVANTEAFF; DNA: TGTGCCAGCTCACTCCGGGCAGGTCCTGGGGTTGCGAACACTGAAGCTTTCTTT
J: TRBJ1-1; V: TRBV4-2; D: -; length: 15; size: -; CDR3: CASSQDSSGYTEAFF; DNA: TGTGCCAGCAGCCAAGACTCCTCAGGTTACACTGAAGCTTTCTTT
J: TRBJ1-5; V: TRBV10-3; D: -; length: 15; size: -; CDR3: CAISESGDSNQPQHF; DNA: TGTGCCATCAGTGAGTCGGGCGATAGCAATCAGCCCCAGCATTTT
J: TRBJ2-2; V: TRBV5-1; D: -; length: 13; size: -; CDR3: CASSLGSTGELFF; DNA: TGCGCCAGCAGCTTGGGCTCGACCGGGGAGCTGTTTTTT
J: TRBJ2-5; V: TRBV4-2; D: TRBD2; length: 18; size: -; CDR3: CASSQEFWASGREETQYF; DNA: TGTGCCAGCAGCCAAGAGTTCTGGGCTAGCGGGAGGGAAGAGACCCAGTACTTC
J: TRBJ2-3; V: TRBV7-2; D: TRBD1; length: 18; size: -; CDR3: CASSKETGTGGRTDTQYF; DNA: TGTGCCAGCAGCAAGGAAACCGGGACAGGGGGACGCACAGATACGCAGTATTTT
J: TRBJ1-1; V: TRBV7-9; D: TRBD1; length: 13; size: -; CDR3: CASTFQGVTEAFF; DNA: TGTGCCAGCACCTTTCAGGGGGTCACTGAAGCTTTCTTT
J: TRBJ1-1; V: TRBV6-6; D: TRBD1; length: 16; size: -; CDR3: CASSYRQGEGNTEAFF; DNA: TGTGCCAGCAGTTACCGACAGGGGGAAGGGAACACTGAAGCTTTCTTT
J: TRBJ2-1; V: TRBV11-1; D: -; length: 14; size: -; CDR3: CASSFGRGGDEQFF; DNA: TGTGCCAGCAGCTTCGGGCGGGGTGGTGATGAGCAGTTCTTC
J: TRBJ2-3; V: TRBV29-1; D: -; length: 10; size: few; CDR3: CSVQKDTQYF; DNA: TGCAGCGTCCAAAAAGATACGCAGTATTTT
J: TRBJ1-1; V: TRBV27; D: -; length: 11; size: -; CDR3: CASRGGGTAFF; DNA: TGTGCCAGTAGAGGGGGAGGGACGGCTTTCTTT
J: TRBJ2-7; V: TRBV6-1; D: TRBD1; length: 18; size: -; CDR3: CASSERNQVGDRTYEQYF; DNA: TGTGCCAGCAGTGAAAGGAACCAGGTAGGGGACAGGACCTACGAGCAGTACTTC
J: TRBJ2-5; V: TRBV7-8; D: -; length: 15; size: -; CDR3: CASSSEPGSGETQYF; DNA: TGTGCCAGCAGCTCCGAGCCCGGTTCTGGCGAGACCCAGTACTTC
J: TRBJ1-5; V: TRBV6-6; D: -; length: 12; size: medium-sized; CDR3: CASSSSDQPQHF; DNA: TGTGCCAGCAGTTCTAGCGATCAGCCCCAGCATTTT
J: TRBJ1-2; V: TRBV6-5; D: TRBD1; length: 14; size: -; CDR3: CASRNGQGSYGYTF; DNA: TGTGCCAGCAGGAATGGACAGGGAAGCTATGGCTACACCTTC
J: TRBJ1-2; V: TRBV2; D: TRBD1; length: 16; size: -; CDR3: CASTEIADRGNYGYTF; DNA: TGTGCCAGCACCGAAATAGCGGACAGGGGTAACTATGGCTACACCTTC
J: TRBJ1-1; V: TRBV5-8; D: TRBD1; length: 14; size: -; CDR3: CASSRRQGGTEAFF; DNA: TGTGCCAGCAGCAGGCGACAGGGAGGAACTGAAGCTTTCTTT
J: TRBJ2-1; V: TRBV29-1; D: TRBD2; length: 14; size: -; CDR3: CSVLAGDRYNEQFF; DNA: TGCAGCGTTTTAGCGGGAGATAGGTACAATGAGCAGTTCTTC